These 5 T cell receptor beta chains were all obtained from the same sample, sequenced in a study of T cell responses to AZD1222 COVID-19 vaccine. This table comes from immunoSEQ multiplex PCR, and its TCRdb copy is limited to in-frame clones, with some not included. The sample shows fewer than 300,000 clones, roughly 93% of them seen only once. The specimen was peripheral blood, collected on day 0 of AZD1222 vaccination. These TCRs come from an adult in good health.

V is TRBV18 and J is TRBJ1-1; a possible D gene is TRBD1 (6 bases). This CDR3 comprises 15 residues. Germline V CDR1 and CDR2: KGHSH, LQKENI. The V and J ends lost 3 bases and 3 bases respectively, with 14 bases between them. This CDR3 reads CASSPQRGRDTEAFF. The CDR3 DNA reads as TGTGCCAGCTCACCTCAACGGGGGCGGGACACTGAAGCTTTCTTT.

The chain carries TRBV15 and TRBJ1-1; no clear D gene. Trimming left V 3 bases short and J 6 bases short, with 17 bases between. CDR3 length: 15 residues. CDR1 is LNHNV, CDR2 YYDKDF, per germline (reference sequence). The CDR3 is CATSSLWSSVAEAFF. CDR3 coding DNA: TGTGCCACCAGCAGCCTTTGGAGTAGTGTCGCTGAAGCTTTCTTT. The whole variable domain, remainder taken from reference TRBV15 and TRBJ1-1, is DAMVIQNPRYQVTQFGKPVTLSCSQTLNHNVMYWYQQKSSQAPKLLFHYYDKDFNNEADTPDNFQSRRPNTSFCFLDIRSPGLGDTAMYLCATSSLWSSVAEAFFGQGTRLTVV.

V is TRBV28 and J is TRBJ1-5; D gene uncertain. Germline V gene data show CDR1 as MDHEN and CDR2 as SYDVKM. V was cut by 6 bases and J by 0 bases, with 15 bases left in between. The CDR3 length is 16 residues. The CDR3 DNA reads as TGTGCCAGCAGCCGCCTGACACGAGTTAGCAATCAGCCCCAGCATTTT. This translates into CASSRLTRVSNQPQHF. The variable domain in full, completed from reference TRBV28 and TRBJ1-5, reads DVKVTQSSRYLVKRTGEKVFLECVQDMDHENMFWYRQDPGLGLRLIYFSYDVKMKEKGDIPEGYSVSREKKERFSLILESASTNQTSMYLCASSRLTRVSNQPQHFGDGTRLSIL.

The rearrangement links TRBV6-5 to TRBJ1-6; no reliable D call. Germline V lookup: CDR1 MNHEY, CDR2 SVGAGI. CDR3 length: 12 residues. Trimming took 6 bases from V and 6 from J, leaving 6 bases between them. CDR3 in DNA: TGTGCCAGCAGCGGTCGTAATTCACCCCTCCACTTT. Protein product: CASSGRNSPLHF.

The chain employs TRBV11-2 and TRBJ2-1; D uncertain. V lost 0 bases to trimming and J lost 11 bases, with 8 bases between them. The CDR3 totals 12 residues. Germline CDR1 is SGHAT and CDR2 is FQNNGV. The CDR3 sequence is CASSLEQSKQFF. The DNA for the CDR3 is TGTGCCAGCAGCTTAGAGCAGAGTAAGCAGTTCTTC.